This T cell receptor beta chain is from a study of vaccination effects on CD4 cells after COVID-19. The CDR3 has 12 amino acids. V gave up 5 bases and J gave up 10 bases, with 14 bases separating them. CDR1 and CDR2 (germline): MDHEN, SYDVKM. To note about this clone: Its antigen is not identified.

Using immunoSEQ multiplex PCR, the repertoire was profiled, and TCRdb retains in-frame clones only, with some absent. The data hold approximately 26,000 clones, with roughly 85% observed a single time. Antigen-specific CD4+ T cells expanded by the ViraFEST assay with viral peptide pools were then sequenced. Subsequent to a culture period of about nine days, CD4+ T cells were isolated. Two doses of BNT162b2 or mRNA-1273 vaccine were administered to participants. A density of about 2.2 million PBMC per well was used; these cells were cultured with about 10 IU/ml IL-2 and about 9.5 ug/ml peptides. Source: CD4+ T cells from PBMCs cultured with SARS-CoV-2 spike peptides, taken after COVID-19 vaccination. The gene calls are TRBV28 and TRBJ1-1; no firm D call. The source of this sequence is a human donor who received a COVID-19 vaccine. Some clones in this sample may be carry-over from other donors' samples. The CDR3 sequence is CASSSRLRRAFF. The DNA for the CDR3 is TGTGCCAGCAGTAGTCGGTTAAGACGAGCTTTCTTT.